The 31 T cell receptor beta chains given below trace back to one sample, sequenced in a study of T cell repertoires in cytomegalovirus infection. No antigen has been identified for these receptors. MiXCR, run by TCRdb on the reads, gives a single entry per CDR3 protein. This table holds hundreds of thousands of distinct CDR3 sequences, under 45% found once. The sample in question was cultured PBMCs, obtained from culture after CMV antigen stimulation. These receptor sequences come from a human donor in good health (CMV status not recorded). Some clones in this sample may be carry-over from other donors' samples.

The CDR3 spells CASSRLNSPWGQYF. The CDR3 coding sequence is TGTGCCAGCAGCAGACTGAACTCACCTTGGGGGCAGTACTTC. The genes are TRBV6-2 or TRBV6-3 and TRBJ2-7; D call uncertain. This CDR3 has 14 amino acids. The germline CDR1 and CDR2 sequences are MNHEY and SVGEGT. Trimming cost V 6 bases and J 9 bases, with 21 bases left between them.

This clonotype was seen only a few times. The chain joins TRBV5-6 to TRBJ1-5, with D hard to call. V shed 1 base and J shed 5 bases, with 16 bases lying between them. Germline CDR1 SGHDT, CDR2 YYEEEE. CDR3 size: 16 residues. CDR3 coding DNA: TGTGCCAGCAGCTTGTTTGACCTTCCTTGGGATCAGCCCCAGCATTTT. Its translation is CASSLFDLPWDQPQHF.

V is TRBV7-2 and J is TRBJ1-6; D might be TRBD1 (5 bases). The V gene's germline CDR1 is SGHTA and CDR2 FQGNSA. Trimming shortened V by 5 bases and J by 4 bases, and 15 bases separated the two germline ends. The CDR3 length is 16 residues. CDR3: CASSAPGRLYNSPLHF. CDR3 DNA sequence: TGTGCCAGCAGCGCGCCGGGACGCCTTTATAATTCACCCCTCCACTTT. The full variable domain, in which reference TRBV7-2 and TRBJ1-6 provide the parts outside the CDR3, is GAGVSQSPSNKVTEKGKDVELRCDPISGHTALYWYRQSLGQGLEFLIYFQGNSAPDKSGLPSDRFSAERTGGSVSTLTIQRTQQEDSAVYLCASSAPGRLYNSPLHFGNGTRLTVT.

The chain employs TRBV27 and TRBJ2-7, with 7 positions matching TRBD2. Losses at the gene ends were 6 bases for V and 3 bases for J; bases not matched to a gene: 5. Germline values: CDR1 MNHEY, CDR2 SMNVEV (reference sequence). This CDR3 is built from 13 residues. The CDR3 reads CASRGLADYEQYF. The CDR3 nucleotides read TGTGCCAGCAGAGGGCTAGCGGACTACGAGCAGTACTTC.

The chain has TRBV7-6 and TRBJ2-1; D is uncertain. The CDR3 is 12 amino acids. Germline-derived CDR1 and CDR2 are SGHVS and FNYEAQ. Trimming removed 2 bases at V and 9 bases at J, with 8 bases between. The CDR3 loop is CASSLRVGEQFF. DNA for the CDR3: TGTGCCAGCAGCTTAAGAGTGGGTGAGCAGTTCTTC.

This clonotype was observed a handful of times. This sequence joins TRBV10-3 and TRBJ2-7, with TRBD1 identical over 8 bases. The CDR3 has 13 amino acids. From germline, CDR1 is ENHRY and CDR2 SYGVKD. V lost 5 bases, J lost 4 bases, and 4 bases stayed unmatched. The CDR3 reads CAISPGQAYEQYF. The CDR3 bases are TGTGCCATCAGTCCGGGACAGGCGTACGAGCAGTACTTC.

This clonotype appeared a few times. The V gene is TRBV7-2, the J gene TRBJ2-7; the D gene is possibly TRBD2 (6 bases). The CDR3 has 16 amino acids. The V gene lost 5 bases and the J gene lost 2 bases, with 19 bases spanning the gap. Germline values: CDR1 SGHTA, CDR2 FQGNSA. The CDR3, as DNA: TGTGCCAGCAGCCCTCTGGATACCGGGACTCCCTACGAGCAGTACTTC. It translates to CASSPLDTGTPYEQYF.

This clonotype occurred a few times. The rearrangement joins TRBV6-6 to TRBJ2-3; 10 positions agree with TRBD2. The CDR3 runs 17 residues. V was pared by 0 bases and J by 1 base, with 4 bases of the junction left unmatched. Germline values: CDR1 MNHNY, CDR2 SVGAGI (reference sequence). The CDR3 coding sequence is TGTGCCAGCAGTTACTCGAAGAGCGGGGGGGGCACAGATACGCAGTATTTT. The encoded protein is CASSYSKSGGGTDTQYF.

This clonotype was seen only a few times. The V and J genes are TRBV4-1 and TRBJ1-6; maybe TRBD1 (5 bases). The CDR3 spans 15 residues. In germline, CDR1 is MGHRA, CDR2 YSYEKL. V was cut by 1 base and J by 6 bases, with 10 bases left in between. CDR3 sequence: CASSQAGQGNSPLHF. DNA of the CDR3: TGCGCCAGCAGCCAAGCGGGGCAGGGTAATTCACCCCTCCACTTT.

This sequence joins TRBV3-1 and TRBJ2-3, with D unclear. The V gene lost 4 bases and the J gene lost 1 base, with 12 bases spanning the gap. The CDR3 runs to 15 residues. CDR1 is LGHDT and CDR2 is YNNKEL in the germline V gene (reference sequence). The CDR3 reads CASSPLDSGTDTQYF. The CDR3 nucleotides read TGTGCCAGCAGCCCCCTGGATTCGGGCACAGATACGCAGTATTTT.

This chain uses TRBV7-6 with TRBJ2-3; possibly TRBD2 for D (7 bases). The CDR3 spans 16 residues. Between the trimmed V and J ends, which lost 1 base and 2 bases, there was a span of 13 bases. From germline, CDR1 is SGHVS and CDR2 FNYEAQ. CDR3 residues: CASSLVAGATTDTQYF. The CDR3 coding sequence is TGTGCCAGCAGCTTAGTGGCGGGGGCGACCACAGATACGCAGTATTTT. The full variable domain, rest sourced from reference TRBV7-6 and TRBJ2-3, is GAGVSQSPRYKVTKRGQDVALRCDPISGHVSLYWYRQALGQGPEFLTYFNYEAQQDKSGLPNDRFSAERPEGSISTLTIQRTEQRDSAMYRCASSLVAGATTDTQYFGPGTRLTVL.

This clonotype has just a few counts. CDR3: CASSLVASEQETQYF. CDR3 nucleotide sequence: TGTGCCAGCAGCTTAGTTGCTAGCGAGCAAGAGACCCAGTACTTC. J is TRBJ2-5 and V is TRBV7-2; D perhaps matches TRBD2 (6 bases). Germline V gene data show CDR1 as SGHTA and CDR2 as FQGNSA. With 1 base removed from V and 2 bases from J, the gap between germline ends came to 11 bases. This CDR3 spans 15 amino acids.

This clonotype came up a few times. The chain employs TRBV6-2 or TRBV6-3 and TRBJ2-3; maybe TRBD2 (5 bases). V was shortened by 7 bases and J by 6 bases, with 17 bases between the two germline ends. The CDR3 sequence is 14 residues long. CDR1 is MNHEY, CDR2 SVGEGT, per germline. For the CDR3, the DNA is TGTGCCAGCACCCCCGGCGGAGGCGTTGATACGCAGTATTTT. Encoded protein: CASTPGGGVDTQYF.

The chain carries TRBV2 and TRBJ1-3; D not resolved. Germline CDR1 SNHLY, CDR2 FYNNEI. Trimming pared 5 bases from V and 2 bases from J, leaving 10 bases between. CDR3 length: 14 residues. The CDR3 region has the DNA TGTGCCAGCAGTCCGGGGAAGACTGGAAACACCATATATTTT. Translating it yields CASSPGKTGNTIYF.

The chain carries TRBV7-9 and TRBJ2-1; tentative D call: TRBD2 (6 bases). From germline, CDR1 is SEHNR and CDR2 FQNEAQ (reference sequence). The CDR3 sequence is 17 residues long. V was clipped by 1 base and J by 1 base, with 14 bases between them. The DNA of the CDR3 is TGTGCCAGCAGCTTAGGAGGCGGGATAGGGTCCTACAATGAGCAGTTCTTC. It codes for CASSLGGGIGSYNEQFF.

The chain recombines TRBV20-1 with TRBJ1-1; TRBD1 might be the D (6 bases). The V and J ends lost 6 bases and 4 bases respectively, with 15 bases between them. There are 13 residues in the CDR3. Germline V gives CDR1 DFQATT, CDR2 SNEGSKA (reference sequence). This CDR3 is CSASRGGATEAFF. The CDR3 nucleotides read TGCAGTGCCAGTAGGGGGGGAGCCACTGAAGCTTTCTTT.

The chain joins TRBV15 to TRBJ2-1; tentatively, D is TRBD1 or TRBD2 (5 bases each). V gave up 10 bases and J gave up 0 bases, with 16 bases separating them. This CDR3 spans 15 amino acids. Germline CDR1 and CDR2: LNHNV and YYDKDF (reference sequence). The CDR3 nucleotides read TGTGCCAAGGGGCCCGGGGCTAACTCCTACAATGAGCAGTTCTTC. Its translation: CAKGPGANSYNEQFF.

This chain uses TRBV20-1 with TRBJ1-1; 10 nucleotides match TRBD1. The CDR3 contains 16 residues. Germline V gene lookup returns CDR1 DFQATT and CDR2 SNEGSKA (reference sequence). The trim removed 2 bases at V and 4 bases at J, leaving 10 bases unmatched. The CDR3 DNA follows: TGCAGTGCTAGACGACAGGGGGCTTTGTGGGGCACTGAAGCTTTCTTT. Its translation is CSARRQGALWGTEAFF.

The chain uses TRBV5-6 and TRBJ2-5, with TRBD2 identical over 9 bases. In germline, CDR1 is SGHDT, CDR2 YYEEEE. J was trimmed by 5 bases and V by 1 base; bases with no gene match: 6. The CDR3 has 15 residues. CDR3 coding DNA: TGTGCCAGCAGCTTGCGGCCTAGCGGGGTCGAGACCCAGTACTTC. Its translation: CASSLRPSGVETQYF.

This clonotype was seen a handful of times. One junction end does not reproduce the germline sequence, and a read error may be involved. This chain uses TRBV7-9 with TRBJ1-6, with D tentatively TRBD1 (5 bases). The CDR3 is 14 amino acids. Germline V gives CDR1 SEHNR, CDR2 FQNEAQ (reference sequence). This CDR3 is CASSWGDGSSSLHF. CDR3 bases: TGTGCCAGCAGCTGGGGGGACGGATCTTCATCCCTCCACTTT.

The table lists this clonotype with many counts. This chain connects TRBV28 to TRBJ1-5; TRBD1 is a possible D gene (6 bases). V was pared by 5 bases and J by 5 bases, with 13 bases between. Germline-derived CDR1 and CDR2 are MDHEN and SYDVKM. This CDR3 spans 14 amino acids. The CDR3 sequence is CASSTSQGYQPQHF. In nucleotides, the CDR3 is TGTGCCAGCAGTACATCACAGGGATATCAGCCCCAGCATTTT. The whole variable domain, remainder taken from reference TRBV28 and TRBJ1-5, is DVKVTQSSRYLVKRTGEKVFLECVQDMDHENMFWYRQDPGLGLRLIYFSYDVKMKEKGDIPEGYSVSREKKERFSLILESASTNQTSMYLCASSTSQGYQPQHFGDGTRLSIL.

J is TRBJ2-5 and V is TRBV7-2; D may be TRBD2 (6 bases). The CDR3 length is 14 residues. CDR1 SGHTA and CDR2 FQGNSA come from the germline V gene. V shed 3 bases and J shed 2 bases, with 10 bases lying between them. The CDR3 loop is CASSLGLRQETQYF. The CDR3 DNA sequence: TGTGCCAGCAGCTTGGGACTTAGACAAGAGACCCAGTACTTC.

The chain has TRBV25-1 and TRBJ2-1; the match to TRBD2 covers 7 bases. The ends lost 4 bases at V and 2 bases at J; junction bases unmatched: 2. The CDR3 has 14 residues. Germline lookup yields CDR1 MGHDK and CDR2 SYGVNS. The CDR3 is CASSGREPYNEQFF. Here the CDR3 DNA reads TGTGCCAGCAGTGGGCGGGAGCCCTACAATGAGCAGTTCTTC. Full variable domain (remainder filled in from reference TRBV25-1 and TRBJ2-1): EADIYQTPRYLVIGTGKKITLECSQTMGHDKMYWYQQDPGMELHLIHYSYGVNSTEKGDLSSESTVSRIRTEHFPLTLESARPSHTSQYLCASSGREPYNEQFFGPGTRLTVL.

This clonotype appeared once. This chain links TRBV20-1 with TRBJ2-1; 8 bases align to TRBD2. In germline, CDR1 is DFQATT, CDR2 SNEGSKA (reference sequence). The CDR3 is made up of 15 amino acids. J lost 2 bases, V lost 5 bases, and 8 bases had no gene match. The CDR3 protein is CSAGNSGTTYNEQFF. The CDR3 DNA reads TGCAGTGCTGGAAATAGCGGGACCACCTACAATGAGCAGTTCTTC.

The chain couples TRBV12-3 or TRBV12-4 to TRBJ2-3; tentative D call: TRBD2 (6 bases). Between the trimmed V and J ends, which lost 2 bases and 5 bases, there was a span of 11 bases. The CDR3 is 14 residues long. CDR3 nucleotides: TGTGCCAGCAGTTTACGTTGGACTATAGATACGCAGTATTTT. Translating it yields CASSLRWTIDTQYF.

CDR3 coding DNA: TGTGCCAGCAGCGGGGACGATCGGGAGACCCAGTACTTC. Translated: CASSGDDRETQYF. The V and J genes are TRBV11-3 and TRBJ2-5; D is tentatively TRBD1 or TRBD2 (5 bases each). Germline CDR1 is SGHNT and CDR2 is YENEEA. This CDR3 has 13 amino acids. Trimming pared 5 bases from V and 5 bases from J, leaving 12 bases between.

The rearrangement links TRBV24-1 to TRBJ2-7, with D perhaps given as TRBD1 or TRBD2 (5 bases each). The CDR3 contains 13 residues. V was clipped by 9 bases and J by 0 bases, with 11 bases between them. Germline V gives CDR1 KGHDR, CDR2 SFDVKD. CDR3 loop: CATEGQNSYEQYF. The DNA for the CDR3 is TGTGCCACCGAGGGGCAAAACTCCTACGAGCAGTACTTC.

The sample holds a few counts of this clonotype. CDR3: CASSLAPTGEVYTQYF. The DNA for the CDR3 is TGTGCCAGCAGCTTAGCGCCTACAGGGGAGGTGTATACGCAGTATTTT. J is TRBJ2-3 and V is TRBV7-9; D is possibly TRBD1 (7 bases). V was cut by 0 bases and J by 7 bases, with 17 bases left in between. The V gene's germline CDR1 is SEHNR and CDR2 FQNEAQ (reference sequence). This CDR3 spans 16 amino acids.

Note on this clonotype: A much larger clone lies one base from this, so it may be a read error. The chain combines TRBV7-2 with TRBJ2-7; TRBD2 is a possible D gene (7 bases). In germline, CDR1 is SGHTA, CDR2 FQGNSA. The CDR3 extends over 16 amino acids. The CDR3 sequence is CASSRRGGRDSHEQYF. CDR3 coding DNA: TGTGCCAGCAGTCGAAGGGGGGGCAGGGACTCCCACGAGCAGTACTTC.

This clonotype showed up just a few times. The V and J genes are TRBV6-1 and TRBJ2-7; TRBD1 aligns across 10 bases. This CDR3 has 13 residues. J was trimmed by 4 bases and V by 10 bases; bases with no gene match: 7. The germline V gene encodes CDR1 MNHNS and CDR2 SASEGT. Here the CDR3 reads CATGQGVSYEQYF. In DNA form, the CDR3 reads TGTGCCACAGGACAGGGGGTTTCGTACGAGCAGTACTTC.

The chain uses TRBV6-2 or TRBV6-3 and TRBJ1-4, with a tentative D call TRBD1 (5 bases). The V and J ends lost 6 bases and 7 bases respectively, with 18 bases between them. The germline V gene has CDR1 MNHEY and CDR2 SVGEGT. This CDR3 has 15 residues. The CDR3 nucleotides are TGTGCCAGCAGCCCCCGAGGGTCCAGGGCTGAAAAACTGTTTTTT. Translation: CASSPRGSRAEKLFF.